The T cell receptor (beta chain) described here comes from a study of neoadjuvant anti-PD-1 for oral cavity cancer. On the study more broadly: Non-progressing patients received a fourth nivolumab dose near day 43, then surgery on days 50-56. Study-level findings and limits: Treg/Th17 ratio rose with pretreatment blood and fell with post-treatment tumor TCRbeta clonality.

Most PBMC samples had roughly 0.5 ug input DNA in six replicates. Sequencing was performed with immunoSEQ multiplex PCR; in TCRdb, only in-frame clones are kept and a portion is missing. The table has about 16,000 clones, approximately 79% seen once. Cohort: HPV-negative, locally advanced oral cavity squamous cell carcinoma patients. This CDR3 is built from 14 residues. Germline V gene lookup returns CDR1 LNHNV and CDR2 YYDKDF (reference sequence). After removal of 3 bases from V and 9 bases from J, the junction contained 10 bases not matched to a gene. Of note for this clone: Its antigen is unknown.

The sequences come from PBMCs, collected before nivolumab (anti-PD-1) treatment. This chain connects TRBV15 to TRBJ1-1, with 7 bases lining up with TRBD1. This clonotype was sampled from a person aged 35-79 years with oral cavity squamous cell carcinoma. The CDR3 DNA follows: TGTGCCACCAGCAGGGGGGGGGACAGATGGAAAGCTTTCTTT. It codes for CATSRGGDRWKAFF. Supplemented by reference TRBV15 and TRBJ1-1, the full variable domain reads DAMVIQNPRYQVTQFGKPVTLSCSQTLNHNVMYWYQQKSSQAPKLLFHYYDKDFNNEADTPDNFQSRRPNTSFCFLDIRSPGLGDTAMYLCATSRGGDRWKAFFGQGTRLTVV.